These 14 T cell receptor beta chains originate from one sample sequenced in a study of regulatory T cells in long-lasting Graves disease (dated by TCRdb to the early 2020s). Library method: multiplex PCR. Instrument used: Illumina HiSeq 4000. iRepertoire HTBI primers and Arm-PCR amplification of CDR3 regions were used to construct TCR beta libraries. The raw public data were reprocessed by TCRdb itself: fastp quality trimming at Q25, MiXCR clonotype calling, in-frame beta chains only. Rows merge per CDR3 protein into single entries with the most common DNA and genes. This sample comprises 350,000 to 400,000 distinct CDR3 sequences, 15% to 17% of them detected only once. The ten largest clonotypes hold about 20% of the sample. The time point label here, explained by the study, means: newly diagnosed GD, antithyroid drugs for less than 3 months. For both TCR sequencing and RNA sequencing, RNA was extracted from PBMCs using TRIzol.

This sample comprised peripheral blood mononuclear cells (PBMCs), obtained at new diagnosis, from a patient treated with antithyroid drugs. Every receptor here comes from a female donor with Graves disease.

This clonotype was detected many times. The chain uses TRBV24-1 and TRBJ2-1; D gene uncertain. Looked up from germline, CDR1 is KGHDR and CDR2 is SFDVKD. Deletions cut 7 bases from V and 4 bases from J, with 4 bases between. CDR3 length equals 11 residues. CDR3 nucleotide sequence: TGTGCCACCAGCTCGTACAATGAGCAGTTCTTC. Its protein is CATSSYNEQFF.

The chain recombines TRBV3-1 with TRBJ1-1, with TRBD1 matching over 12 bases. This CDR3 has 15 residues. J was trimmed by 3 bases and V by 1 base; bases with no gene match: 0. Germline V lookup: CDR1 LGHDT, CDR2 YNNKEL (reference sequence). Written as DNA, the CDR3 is TGTGCCAGCAGCCAAGGGGACAGGGGGCACACTGAAGCTTTCTTT. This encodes CASSQGDRGHTEAFF. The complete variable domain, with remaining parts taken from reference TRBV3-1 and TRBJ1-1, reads DTAVSQTPKYLVTQMGNDKSIKCEQNLGHDTMYWYKQDSKKFLKIMFSYNNKELIINETVPNRFSPKSPDKAHLNLHINSLELGDSAVYFCASSQGDRGHTEAFFGQGTRLTVV.

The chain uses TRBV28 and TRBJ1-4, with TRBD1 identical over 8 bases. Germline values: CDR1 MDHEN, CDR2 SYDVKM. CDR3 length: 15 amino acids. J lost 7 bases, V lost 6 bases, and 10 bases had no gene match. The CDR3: CASRRSTGAFEKLFF. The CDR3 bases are TGTGCCAGCAGGCGCTCGACAGGGGCTTTTGAAAAACTGTTTTTT.

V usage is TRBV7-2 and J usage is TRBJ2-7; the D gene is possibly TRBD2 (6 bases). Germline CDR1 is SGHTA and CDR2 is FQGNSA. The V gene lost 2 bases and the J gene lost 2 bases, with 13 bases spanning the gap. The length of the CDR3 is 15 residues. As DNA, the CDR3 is TGTGCCAGCAGCTTATGGGCGGGGCCAGCCTACGAGCAGTACTTC. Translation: CASSLWAGPAYEQYF.

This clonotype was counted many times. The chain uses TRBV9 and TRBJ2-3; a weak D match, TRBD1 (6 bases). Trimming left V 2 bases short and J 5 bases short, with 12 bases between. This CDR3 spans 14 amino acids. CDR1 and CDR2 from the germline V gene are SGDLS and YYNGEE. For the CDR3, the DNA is TGTGCCAGCAGCGTGAGGGTAGGGGGAGATACGCAGTATTTT. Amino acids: CASSVRVGGDTQYF.

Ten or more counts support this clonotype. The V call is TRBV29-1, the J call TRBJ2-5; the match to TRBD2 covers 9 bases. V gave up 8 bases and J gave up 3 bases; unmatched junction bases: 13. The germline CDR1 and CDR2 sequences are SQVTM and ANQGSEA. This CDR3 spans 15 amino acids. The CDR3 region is CSTPGGGGAKETQYF. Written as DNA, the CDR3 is TGCAGCACCCCTGGGGGCGGGGGGGCTAAAGAGACCCAGTACTTC.

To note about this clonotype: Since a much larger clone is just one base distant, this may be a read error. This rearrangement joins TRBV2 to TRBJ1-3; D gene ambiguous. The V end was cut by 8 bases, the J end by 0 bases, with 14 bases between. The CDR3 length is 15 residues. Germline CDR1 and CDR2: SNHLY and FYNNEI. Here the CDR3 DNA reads TGTGCCAGCGGCCTACCTCGGAACTCTGGAAACACCATATATTTT. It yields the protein CASGLPRNSGNTIYF.

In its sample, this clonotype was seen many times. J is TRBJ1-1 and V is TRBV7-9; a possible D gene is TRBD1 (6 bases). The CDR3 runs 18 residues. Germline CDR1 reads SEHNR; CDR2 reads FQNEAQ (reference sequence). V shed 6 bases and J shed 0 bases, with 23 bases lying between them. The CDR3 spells CASSSSRDTSIMNTEAFF. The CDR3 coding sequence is TGTGCCAGCAGTTCGAGCCGGGACACTTCTATCATGAACACTGAAGCTTTCTTT. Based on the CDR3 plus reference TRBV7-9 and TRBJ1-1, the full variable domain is DTGVSQNPRHKITKRGQNVTFRCDPISEHNRLYWYRQTLGQGPEFLTYFQNEAQLEKSRLLSDRFSAERPKGSFSTLEIQRTEQGDSAMYLCASSSSRDTSIMNTEAFFGQGTRLTVV.

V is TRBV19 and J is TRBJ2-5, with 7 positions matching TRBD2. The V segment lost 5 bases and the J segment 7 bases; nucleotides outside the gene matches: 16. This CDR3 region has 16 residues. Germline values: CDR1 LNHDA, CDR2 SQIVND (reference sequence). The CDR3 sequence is CASSPRTGTIRSTQYF. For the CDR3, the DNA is TGTGCCAGTAGTCCCAGGACCGGGACTATAAGGTCGACCCAGTACTTC.

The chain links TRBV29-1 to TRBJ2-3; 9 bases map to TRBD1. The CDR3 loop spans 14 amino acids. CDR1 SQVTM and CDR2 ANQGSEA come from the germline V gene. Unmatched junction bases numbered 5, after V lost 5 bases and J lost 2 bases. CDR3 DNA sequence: TGCAGCGTTACAGGGGGCCCTTTCACAGATACGCAGTATTTT. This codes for CSVTGGPFTDTQYF.

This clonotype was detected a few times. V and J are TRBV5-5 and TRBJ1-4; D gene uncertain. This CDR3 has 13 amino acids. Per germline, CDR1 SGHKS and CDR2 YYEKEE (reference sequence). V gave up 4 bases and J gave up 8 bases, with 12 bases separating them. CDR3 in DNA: TGTGCCAGCAGCCCCTCATCGTTCGAAAAACTGTTTTTT. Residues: CASSPSSFEKLFF.

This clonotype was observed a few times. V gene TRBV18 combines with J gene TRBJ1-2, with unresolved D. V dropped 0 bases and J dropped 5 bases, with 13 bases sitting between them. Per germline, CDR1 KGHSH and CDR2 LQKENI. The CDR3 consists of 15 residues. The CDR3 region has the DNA TGTGCCAGCTCACCACCCCAGGCCCTCACTTATGGCTACACCTTC. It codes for CASSPPQALTYGYTF.

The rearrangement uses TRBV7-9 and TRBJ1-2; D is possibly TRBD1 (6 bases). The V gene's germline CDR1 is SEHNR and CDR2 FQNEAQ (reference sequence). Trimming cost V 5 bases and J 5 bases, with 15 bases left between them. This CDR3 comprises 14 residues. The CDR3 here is CASSPRDRPYGYTF. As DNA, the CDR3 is TGTGCCAGCAGCCCTAGAGACAGGCCTTATGGCTACACCTTC.

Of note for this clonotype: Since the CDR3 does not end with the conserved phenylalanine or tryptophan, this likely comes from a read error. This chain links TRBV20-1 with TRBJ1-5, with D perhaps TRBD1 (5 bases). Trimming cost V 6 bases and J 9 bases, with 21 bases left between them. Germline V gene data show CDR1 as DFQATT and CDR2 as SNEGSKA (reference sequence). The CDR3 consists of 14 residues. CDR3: CSAPPGGSWGPQHL. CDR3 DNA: TGCAGTGCCCCGCCGGGGGGAAGTTGGGGGCCCCAGCATCTT.